This T cell receptor beta chain was recorded in a study of blood T cell repertoires in COVID-19. Study in general: Italy, Spain and the United States were the sources of the convalescent and acute COVID-19 samples.

The CDR3 runs to 15 residues. The V segment lost 2 bases and the J segment 2 bases; nucleotides outside the gene matches: 2. Germline V gene sequence: CDR1 MNHNS, CDR2 SASEGT. Original handling: Amplification of reference gene primers provided the estimated nucleated cell counts. This table comes from immunoSEQ multiplex PCR, and its TCRdb copy is limited to in-frame clones, with some not included. D and trimming were read from the DNA, whereas the V and J calls and clone size are those reported in that table. The sample has some 220,000 clones, approximately 86% seen once; the top ten hold roughly 5.5%.

The genes are TRBV6-1 and TRBJ2-4; 8 nucleotides align to TRBD1. Sequenced input: peripheral blood. The source of this sequence is a human donor in a cohort sampled during active COVID-19. This chain's CDR3 is CASSERQGSKNIQYF. CDR3 nucleotide sequence: TGTGCCAGCAGTGAAAGACAGGGGTCCAAAAACATTCAGTACTTC.